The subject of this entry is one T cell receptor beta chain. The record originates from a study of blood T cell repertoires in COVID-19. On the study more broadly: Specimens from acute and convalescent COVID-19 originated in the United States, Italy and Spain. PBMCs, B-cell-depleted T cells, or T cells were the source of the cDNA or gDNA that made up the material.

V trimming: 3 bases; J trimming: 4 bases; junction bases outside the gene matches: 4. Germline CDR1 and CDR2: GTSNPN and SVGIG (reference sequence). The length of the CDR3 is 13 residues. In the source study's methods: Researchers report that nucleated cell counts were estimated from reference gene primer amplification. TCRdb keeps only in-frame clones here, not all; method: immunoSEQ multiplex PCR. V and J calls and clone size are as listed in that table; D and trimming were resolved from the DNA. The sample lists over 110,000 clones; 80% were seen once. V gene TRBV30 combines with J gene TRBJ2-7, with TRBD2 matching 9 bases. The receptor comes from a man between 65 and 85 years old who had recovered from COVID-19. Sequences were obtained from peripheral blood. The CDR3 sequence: CAWSPSGTYEQYF. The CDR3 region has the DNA TGTGCCTGGAGCCCTAGCGGGACTTACGAGCAGTACTTC.